Listed below are T cell receptor beta chains from one sample, sequenced in a study of T cell responses to AZD1222 COVID-19 vaccine. Measured with immunoSEQ multiplex PCR; TCRdb has only the in-frame clones, and not every one. Here the sample spans approximately 100,000 clones, more than 90% being singletons. The material sequenced was peripheral blood, taken on day 0 of AZD1222 vaccination. The receptors come from an adult in good health. CDR3s include the opening cysteine and the closing phenylalanine or tryptophan. Fields, in order: D gene, J gene, V gene, clone size, CDR3 protein, CDR3 DNA. D genes are given only for firm matches. Not all rows give a size; the values are once, few, many and, for expanded clones, a class.

d_call: TRBD1; j_call: TRBJ2-2; v_call: TRBV27; clone_size: -; cdr3_aa: CASSLQGAGELFF; cdr3_nt: TGTGCCAGCAGTTTACAGGGGGCCGGGGAGCTGTTTTTT
d_call: -; j_call: TRBJ1-2; v_call: TRBV29-1; clone_size: once; cdr3_aa: CSVVPEELYGYTF; cdr3_nt: TGCAGCGTTGTACCAGAAGAACTCTATGGCTACACCTTC
d_call: TRBD1; j_call: TRBJ1-1; v_call: TRBV11-2; clone_size: -; cdr3_aa: CASSFTGAGTEAFF; cdr3_nt: TGTGCCAGCAGCTTTACAGGGGCGGGCACTGAAGCTTTCTTT
d_call: -; j_call: TRBJ1-5; v_call: TRBV28; clone_size: -; cdr3_aa: CASLEGLGVGNQPQHF; cdr3_nt: TGTGCCAGCCTAGAAGGACTTGGGGTTGGCAATCAGCCCCAGCATTTT
d_call: -; j_call: TRBJ1-4; v_call: TRBV27; clone_size: -; cdr3_aa: CASSGLGGNSEKLFF; cdr3_nt: TGTGCCAGCAGTGGCCTCGGGGGCAATAGTGAAAAACTGTTTTTT
d_call: -; j_call: TRBJ1-5; v_call: TRBV27; clone_size: -; cdr3_aa: CASSYSAASNQPQHF; cdr3_nt: TGTGCCAGCAGTTATTCTGCCGCTAGCAATCAGCCCCAGCATTTT
d_call: -; j_call: TRBJ1-6; v_call: TRBV5-1; clone_size: -; cdr3_aa: CASLTGPGASSPLHF; cdr3_nt: TGCGCCAGCTTGACCGGTCCGGGGGCCTCTTCACCCCTCCACTTT
d_call: -; j_call: TRBJ1-5; v_call: TRBV9; clone_size: -; cdr3_aa: CASSAVRVYANQPQHF; cdr3_nt: TGTGCCAGCAGCGCCGTAAGGGTTTATGCCAATCAGCCCCAGCATTTT
d_call: -; j_call: TRBJ1-3; v_call: TRBV11-3; clone_size: -; cdr3_aa: CASSRQAGNTIYF; cdr3_nt: TGTGCCAGCAGCCGCCAGGCCGGAAACACCATATATTTT
d_call: -; j_call: TRBJ2-4; v_call: TRBV20-1; clone_size: -; cdr3_aa: CSARKNIQYF; cdr3_nt: TGCAGTGCTAGAAAAAACATTCAGTACTTC
d_call: -; j_call: TRBJ2-1; v_call: TRBV5-6; clone_size: -; cdr3_aa: CASSLGSESIYNEQFF; cdr3_nt: TGTGCCAGCAGCTTGGGTAGCGAGAGTATCTACAATGAGCAGTTCTTC
d_call: -; j_call: TRBJ1-2; v_call: TRBV4-3; clone_size: once; cdr3_aa: CASSPQPNNYGYTF; cdr3_nt: TGCGCCAGCAGCCCCCAACCTAATAACTATGGCTACACCTTC
d_call: -; j_call: TRBJ2-3; v_call: TRBV4-1; clone_size: -; cdr3_aa: CASSQDYGDTQYF; cdr3_nt: TGCGCCAGCAGCCAAGACTATGGAGATACGCAGTATTTT
d_call: TRBD2; j_call: TRBJ2-1; v_call: TRBV27; clone_size: -; cdr3_aa: CASRLAGGNEQFF; cdr3_nt: TGTGCCAGCAGACTAGCGGGAGGCAATGAGCAGTTCTTC
d_call: -; j_call: TRBJ2-1; v_call: TRBV5-1; clone_size: once; cdr3_aa: CASSFQGTGNNEQFF; cdr3_nt: TGCGCCAGCAGCTTTCAAGGGACGGGAAACAATGAGCAGTTCTTC
d_call: TRBD1; j_call: TRBJ2-5; v_call: TRBV3-1/TRBV3-2; clone_size: -; cdr3_aa: CASSRQGGQGAQYF; cdr3_nt: TGTGCCAGCAGCCGACAGGGGGGACAAGGGGCCCAGTACTTC
d_call: TRBD1; j_call: TRBJ1-2; v_call: TRBV19; clone_size: -; cdr3_aa: CASSYYGQGAVGYTF; cdr3_nt: TGTGCCAGTAGTTACTACGGACAGGGGGCAGTAGGCTACACCTTC
d_call: -; j_call: TRBJ2-7; v_call: TRBV5-5; clone_size: -; cdr3_aa: CASSSRTGFEQYF; cdr3_nt: TGTGCCAGCAGCTCGCGAACAGGGTTCGAGCAGTACTTC
d_call: -; j_call: TRBJ1-2; v_call: TRBV5-8; clone_size: -; cdr3_aa: CASSKTKGQRGYGYTF; cdr3_nt: TGTGCCAGCAGCAAGACCAAAGGACAGCGAGGGTATGGCTACACCTTC
d_call: TRBD1; j_call: TRBJ2-7; v_call: TRBV5-1; clone_size: -; cdr3_aa: CARELGFNRDSYEQYF; cdr3_nt: TGCGCCCGAGAATTGGGATTTAATCGGGACAGCTACGAGCAGTACTTC
d_call: -; j_call: TRBJ1-4; v_call: TRBV28; clone_size: -; cdr3_aa: CASKRGWELFF; cdr3_nt: TGTGCCAGCAAGAGGGGATGGGAACTGTTTTTT
d_call: -; j_call: TRBJ1-3; v_call: TRBV24-1; clone_size: -; cdr3_aa: CATSDLGGRPGNTIYF; cdr3_nt: TGTGCCACCAGTGATTTAGGGGGGCGTCCTGGAAACACCATATATTTT
d_call: TRBD1; j_call: TRBJ1-2; v_call: TRBV11-3; clone_size: -; cdr3_aa: CASSLGGQGYGYTF; cdr3_nt: TGTGCCAGCAGCTTAGGGGGACAGGGCTATGGCTACACCTTC
d_call: -; j_call: TRBJ1-1; v_call: TRBV19; clone_size: -; cdr3_aa: CASKPEAKNTEAFF; cdr3_nt: TGTGCCAGTAAACCCGAGGCGAAGAACACTGAAGCTTTCTTT
d_call: -; j_call: TRBJ1-2; v_call: TRBV10-3; clone_size: -; cdr3_aa: CAISDPGKGYGYTF; cdr3_nt: TGTGCCATCAGTGACCCAGGGAAGGGCTATGGCTACACCTTC
d_call: TRBD2; j_call: TRBJ2-1; v_call: TRBV6-4; clone_size: -; cdr3_aa: CASSAGLADYNEQFF; cdr3_nt: TGTGCCAGCAGTGCCGGACTAGCGGACTACAATGAGCAGTTCTTC
d_call: -; j_call: TRBJ1-5; v_call: TRBV7-9; clone_size: -; cdr3_aa: CASSLAGSGQPQHF; cdr3_nt: TGTGCCAGCAGCTTAGCAGGTTCTGGTCAGCCCCAGCATTTT
d_call: TRBD1; j_call: TRBJ1-1; v_call: TRBV11-2; clone_size: -; cdr3_aa: CASSPTTGGRNTEAFF; cdr3_nt: TGTGCCAGCAGCCCGACGACAGGGGGAAGGAACACTGAAGCTTTCTTT
d_call: -; j_call: TRBJ2-5; v_call: TRBV2; clone_size: -; cdr3_aa: CASSDIEVEVQETQYF; cdr3_nt: TGTGCCAGCAGTGATATTGAGGTGGAGGTTCAAGAGACCCAGTACTTC
d_call: -; j_call: TRBJ1-1; v_call: TRBV5-6; clone_size: -; cdr3_aa: CASSSDSTEAFF; cdr3_nt: TGTGCCAGCAGCTCGGACAGTACTGAAGCTTTCTTT
d_call: -; j_call: TRBJ1-2; v_call: TRBV3-1/TRBV3-2; clone_size: -; cdr3_aa: CASSQGGRHRYGYTF; cdr3_nt: TGTGCCAGCAGCCAAGGCGGACGGCATCGTTATGGCTACACCTTC
d_call: -; j_call: TRBJ1-1; v_call: TRBV6-5; clone_size: -; cdr3_aa: CASSKGLDTEAFF; cdr3_nt: TGTGCCAGCAGCAAGGGCTTGGACACTGAAGCTTTCTTT
d_call: TRBD2; j_call: TRBJ2-1; v_call: TRBV3-1/TRBV3-2; clone_size: -; cdr3_aa: CASSQALAGIKDQQFF; cdr3_nt: TGTGCCAGCAGCCAAGCACTAGCGGGAATAAAGGACCAGCAGTTCTTC
d_call: -; j_call: TRBJ2-1; v_call: TRBV18; clone_size: -; cdr3_aa: CASSANAGSSYNEQFF; cdr3_nt: TGTGCCAGCTCCGCCAATGCAGGGAGCTCCTACAATGAGCAGTTCTTC
d_call: -; j_call: TRBJ1-1; v_call: TRBV7-9; clone_size: once; cdr3_aa: CASSFSTEAFF; cdr3_nt: TGTGCCAGCAGCTTCTCTACTGAAGCTTTCTTT
d_call: TRBD1; j_call: TRBJ2-7; v_call: TRBV2; clone_size: -; cdr3_aa: CASARTGEAYEQYF; cdr3_nt: TGTGCCAGCGCTCGGACAGGTGAAGCCTACGAGCAGTACTTC
d_call: TRBD1; j_call: TRBJ1-2; v_call: TRBV12-3/TRBV12-4; clone_size: -; cdr3_aa: CASRGTGVYGYTF; cdr3_nt: TGTGCCAGCAGAGGGACAGGGGTCTATGGCTACACCTTC
d_call: TRBD2; j_call: TRBJ2-7; v_call: TRBV4-2; clone_size: -; cdr3_aa: CASSQEGTTPYEQYF; cdr3_nt: TGTGCCAGCAGCCAAGAAGGGACTACCCCCTACGAGCAGTACTTC
d_call: -; j_call: TRBJ1-1; v_call: TRBV3-1/TRBV3-2; clone_size: once; cdr3_aa: CASSQGRRGMNTEAFF; cdr3_nt: TGTGCCAGCAGCCAAGGGCGGCGAGGGATGAACACTGAAGCTTTCTTT
d_call: -; j_call: TRBJ1-2; v_call: TRBV7-9; clone_size: -; cdr3_aa: CASSPQLHYGYTF; cdr3_nt: TGTGCCAGCAGCCCTCAACTTCACTATGGCTACACCTTC
d_call: -; j_call: TRBJ2-3; v_call: TRBV20-1; clone_size: -; cdr3_aa: CSAKRGDTQYF; cdr3_nt: TGCAGTGCTAAGAGGGGGGATACGCAGTATTTT
d_call: -; j_call: TRBJ2-5; v_call: TRBV19; clone_size: -; cdr3_aa: CASSIVMGGLETQYF; cdr3_nt: TGTGCCAGTAGTATAGTAATGGGGGGACTAGAGACCCAGTACTTC
d_call: TRBD1; j_call: TRBJ1-2; v_call: TRBV4-1; clone_size: -; cdr3_aa: CASSQGDRANYGYTF; cdr3_nt: TGCGCCAGCAGCCAAGGGGACAGAGCTAACTATGGCTACACCTTC
d_call: -; j_call: TRBJ1-4; v_call: TRBV4-3; clone_size: -; cdr3_aa: CASSQDHQNEKLFF; cdr3_nt: TGCGCCAGCAGCCAAGATCACCAGAATGAAAAACTGTTTTTT
d_call: -; j_call: TRBJ1-1; v_call: TRBV9; clone_size: -; cdr3_aa: CASSVAYHTEAFF; cdr3_nt: TGTGCCAGCAGCGTAGCTTACCACACTGAAGCTTTCTTT
d_call: -; j_call: TRBJ1-1; v_call: TRBV7-2; clone_size: -; cdr3_aa: CASSPRAGMNTEAFF; cdr3_nt: TGTGCCAGCAGCCCACGGGCAGGGATGAACACTGAAGCTTTCTTT
d_call: -; j_call: TRBJ2-1; v_call: TRBV5-1; clone_size: -; cdr3_aa: CASSLFPSNLGEQFF; cdr3_nt: TGCGCCAGCAGCTTGTTTCCCTCAAATTTGGGTGAGCAGTTCTTC
d_call: TRBD1; j_call: TRBJ2-5; v_call: TRBV7-9; clone_size: -; cdr3_aa: CASSARQGGWETQYF; cdr3_nt: TGTGCCAGCAGCGCGAGACAGGGTGGATGGGAGACCCAGTACTTC